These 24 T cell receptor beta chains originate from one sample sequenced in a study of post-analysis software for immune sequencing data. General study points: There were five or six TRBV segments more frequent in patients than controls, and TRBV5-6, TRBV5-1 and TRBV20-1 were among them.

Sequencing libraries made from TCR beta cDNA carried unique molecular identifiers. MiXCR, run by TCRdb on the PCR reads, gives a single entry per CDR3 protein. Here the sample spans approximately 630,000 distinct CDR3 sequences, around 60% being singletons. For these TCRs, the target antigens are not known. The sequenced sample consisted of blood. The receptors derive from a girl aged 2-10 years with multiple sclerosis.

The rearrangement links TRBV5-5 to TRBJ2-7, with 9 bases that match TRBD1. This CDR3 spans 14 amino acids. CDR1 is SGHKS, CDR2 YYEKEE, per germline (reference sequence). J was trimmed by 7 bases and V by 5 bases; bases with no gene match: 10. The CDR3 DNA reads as TGTGCCAGCAGACAGCCCGGGACAGGGAGTGAGCAGTACTTC. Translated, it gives CASRQPGTGSEQYF.

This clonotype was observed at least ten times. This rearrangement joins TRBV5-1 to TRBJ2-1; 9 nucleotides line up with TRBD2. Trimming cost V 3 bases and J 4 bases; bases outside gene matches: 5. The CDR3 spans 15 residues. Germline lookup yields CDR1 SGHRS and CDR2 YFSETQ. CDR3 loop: CASSSLAGDYNEQFF. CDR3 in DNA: TGCGCCAGCAGCTCATTAGCGGGGGATTACAATGAGCAGTTCTTC.

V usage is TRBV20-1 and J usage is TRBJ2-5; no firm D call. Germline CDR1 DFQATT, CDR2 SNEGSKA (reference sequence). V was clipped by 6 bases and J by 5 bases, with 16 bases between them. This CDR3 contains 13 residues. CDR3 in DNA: TGCAGTGCCCCGAGTAGGAGTGGGGAGACCCAGTACTTC. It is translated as CSAPSRSGETQYF.

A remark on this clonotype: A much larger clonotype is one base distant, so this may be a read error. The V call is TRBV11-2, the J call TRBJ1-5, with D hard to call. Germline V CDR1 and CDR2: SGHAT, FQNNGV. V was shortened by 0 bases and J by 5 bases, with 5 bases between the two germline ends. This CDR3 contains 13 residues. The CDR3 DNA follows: TGTGCCAGCAGCTTAGATGTGGATCAGCCCCAGCATTTT. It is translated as CASSLDVDQPQHF.

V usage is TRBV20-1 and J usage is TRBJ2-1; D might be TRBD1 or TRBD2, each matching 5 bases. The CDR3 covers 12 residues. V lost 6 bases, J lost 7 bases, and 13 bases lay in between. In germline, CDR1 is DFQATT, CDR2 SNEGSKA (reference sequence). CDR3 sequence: CSAVQWGNEQFF. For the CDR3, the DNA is TGCAGTGCCGTCCAATGGGGGAATGAGCAGTTCTTC.

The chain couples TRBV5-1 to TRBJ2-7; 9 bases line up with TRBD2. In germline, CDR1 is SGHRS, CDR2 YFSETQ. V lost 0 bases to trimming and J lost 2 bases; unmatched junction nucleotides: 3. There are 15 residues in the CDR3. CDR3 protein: CASSLDPSGAYEQYF. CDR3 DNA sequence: TGCGCCAGCAGCTTGGATCCTAGCGGGGCCTACGAGCAGTACTTC.

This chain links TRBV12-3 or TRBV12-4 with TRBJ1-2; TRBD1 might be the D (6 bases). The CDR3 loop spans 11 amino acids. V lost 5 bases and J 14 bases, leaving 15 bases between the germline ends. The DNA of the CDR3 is TGTGCCAGCAGTACACCAGGGGAGAGGACCTTC. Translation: CASSTPGERTF.

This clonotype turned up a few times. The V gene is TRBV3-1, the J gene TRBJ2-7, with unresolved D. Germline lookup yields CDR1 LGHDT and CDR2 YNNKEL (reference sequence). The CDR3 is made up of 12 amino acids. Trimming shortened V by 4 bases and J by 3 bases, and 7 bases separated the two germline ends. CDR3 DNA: TGTGCCAGCAGCCTTATGAGCTACGAGCAGTACTTC. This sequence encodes CASSLMSYEQYF.

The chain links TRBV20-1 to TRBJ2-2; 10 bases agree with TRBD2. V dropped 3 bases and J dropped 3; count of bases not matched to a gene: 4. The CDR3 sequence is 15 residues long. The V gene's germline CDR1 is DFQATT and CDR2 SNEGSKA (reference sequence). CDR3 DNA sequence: TGCAGTGCTAGTGTAGCGGGAGGTGACACCGGGGAGCTGTTTTTT. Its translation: CSASVAGGDTGELFF.

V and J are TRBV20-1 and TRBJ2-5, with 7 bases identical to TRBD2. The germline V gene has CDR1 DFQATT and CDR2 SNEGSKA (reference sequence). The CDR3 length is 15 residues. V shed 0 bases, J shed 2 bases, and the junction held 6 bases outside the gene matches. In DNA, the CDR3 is TGCAGTGCTAGAGATGGCGGGGGAAAACAAGAGACCCAGTACTTC. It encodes CSARDGGGKQETQYF.

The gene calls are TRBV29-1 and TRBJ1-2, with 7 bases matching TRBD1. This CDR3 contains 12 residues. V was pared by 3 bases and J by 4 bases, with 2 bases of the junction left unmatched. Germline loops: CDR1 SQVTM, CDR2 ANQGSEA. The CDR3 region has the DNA TGCAGCGTTGACACAGGGGCCTATGGCTACACCTTC. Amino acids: CSVDTGAYGYTF.

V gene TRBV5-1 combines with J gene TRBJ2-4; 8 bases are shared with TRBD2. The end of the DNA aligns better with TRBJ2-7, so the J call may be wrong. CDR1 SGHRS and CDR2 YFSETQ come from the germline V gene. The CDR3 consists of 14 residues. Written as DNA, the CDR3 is TGCGCCAGCAGCTTTCAGACTAGCGACTACGAGCAGTACTTC. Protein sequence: CASSFQTSDYEQYF.

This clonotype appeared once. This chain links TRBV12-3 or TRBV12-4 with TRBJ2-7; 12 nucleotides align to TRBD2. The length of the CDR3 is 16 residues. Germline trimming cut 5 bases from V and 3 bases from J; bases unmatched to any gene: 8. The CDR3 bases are TGTGCCAGCAGTGGGAGGACTAGCGGGAATATCTACGAGCAGTACTTC. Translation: CASSGRTSGNIYEQYF.

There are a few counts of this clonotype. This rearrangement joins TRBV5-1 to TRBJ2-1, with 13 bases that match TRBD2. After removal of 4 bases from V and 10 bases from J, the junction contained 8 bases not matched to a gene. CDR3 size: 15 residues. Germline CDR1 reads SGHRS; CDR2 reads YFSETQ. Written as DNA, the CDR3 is TGCGCCAGCAGCCCGGAACCGGGACTAGCGGGAGAGCAGTTCTTC. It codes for CASSPEPGLAGEQFF.

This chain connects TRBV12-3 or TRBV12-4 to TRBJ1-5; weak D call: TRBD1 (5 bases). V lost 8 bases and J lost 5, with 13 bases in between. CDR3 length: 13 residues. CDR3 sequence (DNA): TGTGCCAGCGGGGGGGGTGAAGATCAGCCCCAGCATTTT. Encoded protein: CASGGGEDQPQHF.

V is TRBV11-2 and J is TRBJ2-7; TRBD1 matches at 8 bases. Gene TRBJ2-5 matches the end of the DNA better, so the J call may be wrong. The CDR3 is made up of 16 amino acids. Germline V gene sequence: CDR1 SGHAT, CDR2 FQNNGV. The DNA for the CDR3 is TGTGCCAGCAGCTTAGGGGGGCAGGGGGCGCAAGAGACCCAGTACTTC. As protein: CASSLGGQGAQETQYF.

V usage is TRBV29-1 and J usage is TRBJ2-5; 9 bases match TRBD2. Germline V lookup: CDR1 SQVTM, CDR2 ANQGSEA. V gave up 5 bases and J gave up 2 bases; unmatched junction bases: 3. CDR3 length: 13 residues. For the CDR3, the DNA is TGCAGCGTTCCGACTAGCGGACAAGAGACCCAGTACTTC. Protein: CSVPTSGQETQYF. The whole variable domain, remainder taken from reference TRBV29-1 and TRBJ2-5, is SAVISQKPSRDICQRGTSLTIQCQVDSQVTMMFWYRQQPGQSLTLIATANQGSEATYESGFVIDKFPISRPNLTFSTLTVSNMSPEDSSIYLCSVPTSGQETQYFGPGTRLLVL.

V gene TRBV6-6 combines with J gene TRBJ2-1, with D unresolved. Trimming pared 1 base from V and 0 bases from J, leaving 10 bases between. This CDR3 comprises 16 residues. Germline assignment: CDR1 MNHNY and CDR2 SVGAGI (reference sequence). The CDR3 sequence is CASSYYPESSYNEQFF. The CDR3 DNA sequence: TGTGCCAGCAGTTACTATCCAGAGAGCTCCTACAATGAGCAGTTCTTC.

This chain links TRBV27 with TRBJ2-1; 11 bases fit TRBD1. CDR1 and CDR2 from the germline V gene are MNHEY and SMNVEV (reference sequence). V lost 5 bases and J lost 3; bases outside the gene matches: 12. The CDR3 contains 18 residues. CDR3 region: CASSLTPAGTGGYNEQFF. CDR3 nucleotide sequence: TGTGCCAGCAGTCTGACCCCTGCCGGGACAGGGGGCTACAATGAGCAGTTCTTC.

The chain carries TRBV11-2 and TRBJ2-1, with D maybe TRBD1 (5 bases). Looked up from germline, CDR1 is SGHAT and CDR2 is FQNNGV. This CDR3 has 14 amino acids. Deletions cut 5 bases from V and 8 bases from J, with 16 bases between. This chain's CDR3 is CASSPLPSRDEQFF. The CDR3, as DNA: TGTGCCAGCAGCCCGCTCCCGAGCAGGGATGAGCAGTTCTTC.

The CDR3 loop is CSARALGQGSGYTF. Written as DNA, the CDR3 is TGCAGTGCTAGGGCCCTGGGACAGGGGTCTGGCTACACCTTC. The rearrangement uses TRBV20-1 and TRBJ1-2; the match to TRBD1 covers 10 bases. Per the germline V gene, CDR1 is DFQATT and CDR2 is SNEGSKA (reference sequence). The trim removed 3 bases at V and 7 bases at J, leaving 8 bases unmatched. CDR3 length equals 14 residues.

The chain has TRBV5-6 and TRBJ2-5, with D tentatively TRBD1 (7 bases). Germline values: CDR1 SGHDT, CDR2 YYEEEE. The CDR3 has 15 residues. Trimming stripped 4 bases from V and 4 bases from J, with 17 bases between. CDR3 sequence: CASSPVGRGAETQYF. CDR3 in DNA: TGTGCCAGCAGCCCGGTGGGCAGGGGGGCAGAGACCCAGTACTTC.

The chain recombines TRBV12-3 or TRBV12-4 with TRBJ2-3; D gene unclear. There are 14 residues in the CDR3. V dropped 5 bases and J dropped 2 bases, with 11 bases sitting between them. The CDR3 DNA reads TGTGCCAGCAGTCCCACAGTTACCACAGATACGCAGTATTTT. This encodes CASSPTVTTDTQYF.

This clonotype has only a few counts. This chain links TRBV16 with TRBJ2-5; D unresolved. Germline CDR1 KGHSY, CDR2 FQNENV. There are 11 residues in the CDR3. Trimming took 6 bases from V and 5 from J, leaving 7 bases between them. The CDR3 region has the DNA TGTGCCAGCAGTCGATGGGAGACCCAGTACTTC. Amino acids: CASSRWETQYF.